Each of the 3 T cell receptor beta chains below was sequenced from the same sample in a study. MiXCR, applied by TCRdb to the 5' RACE reads, yields one record per CDR3 protein. The sample contains 5,500 to 6,000 distinct CDR3 sequences, 30% to 35% of which appear only once. The sample consisted of memory CD4+ T cells sorted from a lymph node. Documented subset: memory CD4+ T cells, CD4+CD45RO+CD25-. The source is a female donor with breast cancer.

This clonotype is termed medium-sized. The genes are TRBV11-2 and TRBJ1-2; 7 bases line up with TRBD1. Germline lookup yields CDR1 SGHAT and CDR2 FQNNGV. CDR3 length equals 17 residues. V was clipped by 2 bases and J by 2 bases; unmatched bases: 11. The CDR3, as DNA: TGTGCCAGCAGCTTACCGACTAAAGTACAGGGGAACTATGGCTACACCTTC. Translation gives CASSLPTKVQGNYGYTF.

By frequency in the sample, this clonotype is medium-sized (0.01 to 0.1%). J is TRBJ2-3 and V is TRBV20-1, with D perhaps matching TRBD1 (5 bases). Germline CDR1 DFQATT, CDR2 SNEGSKA (reference sequence). Trimming removed 5 bases at V and 6 bases at J, with 12 bases between. This CDR3 is built from 12 residues. The CDR3: CSAQRGSDTQYF. The CDR3 coding sequence is TGCAGTGCTCAAAGGGGTTCGGATACGCAGTATTTT.

This clonotype was counted at least ten times. This chain connects TRBV2 to TRBJ2-5; D is possibly TRBD1 or TRBD2 (5 bases each). This CDR3 contains 16 residues. Trimming cost V 3 bases and J 4 bases, with 18 bases left between them. CDR1 and CDR2 (germline): SNHLY, FYNNEI. The CDR3 DNA sequence: TGTGCCAGCAGTGATTCTTATGGGGAGAGGGGAGAGACCCAGTACTTC. Its protein product is CASSDSYGERGETQYF.